This T cell receptor beta chain originates from a study of blood T cell repertoires in COVID-19. Study as a whole: Researchers got acute and convalescent COVID-19 samples from the United States, Italy and Spain. The analysed material was cDNA or gDNA that came from T cells, B-cell-depleted T cells, or PBMCs.

In the source study's methods: For nucleated cells, counts were estimated from reference gene primer amplification. Assay: immunoSEQ multiplex PCR; the TCRdb copy retains only in-frame clones and omits some. V, J and clone size derive from that table, while D and trimming were established from the DNA sequence. The table shows about 62,000 clones, with about nine tenths occurring only once. This clonotype originated in a woman older than 75 with acute or convalescent COVID-19. Sequencing used peripheral blood.

The CDR3 nucleotides are TGTGCCAGCAGCAAAGACAGGGTATACTACGAGCAGTACTTC. Its translation: CASSKDRVYYEQYF. J is TRBJ2-7 and V is TRBV11-2; 7 nucleotides align to TRBD1. With V trimmed by 5 bases and J by 3 bases, 7 bases remained unmatched. This CDR3 is 14 amino acids long. Germline CDR1 and CDR2: SGHAT and FQNNGV. Filled out from reference TRBV11-2 and TRBJ2-7, the complete variable domain reads EAGVAQSPRYKIIEKRQSVAFWCNPISGHATLYWYQQILGQGPKLLIQFQNNGVVDDSQLPKDRFSAERLKGVDSTLKIQPAKLEDSAVYLCASSKDRVYYEQYFGPGTRLTVT.